This passage covers 20 T cell receptor beta chains from one sample sequenced in a study of cytomegalovirus exposure and HLA in healthy donors. A multiplex PCR was run with 60 Vbeta primers and 13 Jbeta primers. Only in-frame clones appear in the TCRdb table, and some are missing; sequencing was by immunoSEQ multiplex PCR. In the table there are around 170,000 clones, around 80% of which are singletons. The sample was PBMCs. Receptor source: a woman aged 40 to 50 in good health and CMV-seronegative.

The chain links TRBV15 to TRBJ1-5; TRBD1 might be the D (5 bases). Germline loops: CDR1 LNHNV, CDR2 YYDKDF (reference sequence). Trimming pared 0 bases from V and 5 bases from J, leaving 17 bases between. The CDR3 covers 17 residues. This CDR3 reads CATSRDLRQPQYQPQHF. The CDR3 DNA reads as TGTGCCACCAGCAGAGATTTGAGACAGCCCCAATATCAGCCCCAGCATTTT.

The genes are TRBV7-2 and TRBJ2-3; the D is unclear. The germline V gene encodes CDR1 SGHTA and CDR2 FQGNSA. The CDR3 loop spans 15 amino acids. Deletions cut 5 bases from V and 0 bases from J, with 12 bases between. Written as DNA, the CDR3 is TGTGCCAGCAGCCGACTTGTGTCTAGCACAGATACGCAGTATTTT. Translated, it gives CASSRLVSSTDTQYF.

The chain has TRBV7-9 and TRBJ2-7; 8 bases map to TRBD1. The CDR3 has 15 amino acids. V shed 3 bases and J 6 bases; nucleotides not matched to a gene: 10. Germline V lookup: CDR1 SEHNR, CDR2 FQNEAQ (reference sequence). In DNA, the CDR3 is TGTGCCAGCAGCTTCCAGGGGGCTGTTCATCCCGAGCAGTACTTC. Translating it yields CASSFQGAVHPEQYF.

The chain combines TRBV29-1 with TRBJ2-5, with 7 bases that match TRBD1. From germline, CDR1 is SQVTM and CDR2 ANQGSEA. This CDR3 has 13 amino acids. Trimming took 6 bases from V and 2 from J; bases not matched to a gene: 6. The CDR3, as DNA: TGCAGCGTGGGGGACAGCCCTCAAGAGACCCAGTACTTC. Residues: CSVGDSPQETQYF.

This chain joins TRBV7-9 and TRBJ2-5; TRBD2 matches at 9 bases. The CDR3 extends over 16 amino acids. Germline CDR1 is SEHNR and CDR2 is FQNEAQ (reference sequence). Trimming took 3 bases from V and 5 from J; bases not matched to a gene: 10. CDR3 loop: CASSLSSSGSRETQYF. The CDR3 DNA is TGTGCCAGCAGCTTGTCTAGTAGCGGGAGTCGCGAGACCCAGTACTTC.

This chain links TRBV18 with TRBJ2-1, with 7 nucleotides matching TRBD2. This CDR3 has 17 residues. J gave up 0 bases and V 3 bases, and 8 bases lay outside the gene matches. Germline values: CDR1 KGHSH, CDR2 LQKENI. The CDR3 sequence is CASSPTGGRGSYNEQFF. CDR3 sequence (DNA): TGTGCCAGCTCACCCACAGGCGGGAGAGGCTCCTACAATGAGCAGTTCTTC. Full variable domain (remainder filled in from reference TRBV18 and TRBJ2-1): NAGVMQNPRHLVRRRGQEARLRCSPMKGHSHVYWYRQLPEEGLKFMVYLQKENIIDESGMPKERFSAEFPKEGPSILRIQQVVRGDSAAYFCASSPTGGRGSYNEQFFGPGTRLTVL.

The chain carries TRBV20-1 and TRBJ2-3; 7 bases match TRBD2. Trimming at V came to 6 bases and at J to 10 bases, leaving 7 bases not matched to a gene. Per the germline V gene, CDR1 is DFQATT and CDR2 is SNEGSKA (reference sequence). The CDR3 has 11 amino acids. The CDR3 region is CSASLAGSQYF. The CDR3 coding sequence is TGCAGTGCCTCGTTAGCGGGTTCGCAGTATTTT.

The CDR3 reads CASSLPPLAASTDTQYF. The CDR3 DNA sequence: TGTGCCAGCAGTTTACCCCCGCTAGCGGCTAGCACAGATACGCAGTATTTT. The gene calls are TRBV28 and TRBJ2-3, with 7 nucleotides matching TRBD2. The CDR3 covers 17 residues. CDR1 MDHEN and CDR2 SYDVKM come from the germline V gene. V dropped 2 bases and J dropped 0; count of bases not matched to a gene: 8. Together with reference TRBV28 and TRBJ2-3, the CDR3 gives the full variable domain: DVKVTQSSRYLVKRTGEKVFLECVQDMDHENMFWYRQDPGLGLRLIYFSYDVKMKEKGDIPEGYSVSREKKERFSLILESASTNQTSMYLCASSLPPLAASTDTQYFGPGTRLTVL.

This clone was counted a single time. The rearrangement joins TRBV5-6 to TRBJ2-7; 8 bases are a match to TRBD1. The CDR3 covers 16 residues. V shed 4 bases, J shed 7 bases, and the junction held 16 bases outside the gene matches. The V gene's germline CDR1 is SGHDT and CDR2 YYEEEE. In DNA, the CDR3 is TGTGCCAGCAGCGCACCTCCGGGACAGGAGGCTAGAGAGCAGTACTTC. The encoded protein is CASSAPPGQEAREQYF. The full variable domain, rest sourced from reference TRBV5-6 and TRBJ2-7, is DAGVTQSPTHLIKTRGQQVTLRCSPKSGHDTVSWYQQALGQGPQFIFQYYEEEERQRGNFPDRFSGHQFPNYSSELNVNALLLGDSALYLCASSAPPGQEAREQYFGPGTRLTVT.

The chain is built from TRBV2 and TRBJ2-1; no clear D gene. The CDR3 sequence is 11 residues long. The V and J ends lost 6 bases and 4 bases respectively, with 4 bases between them. The germline gives CDR1 SNHLY, CDR2 FYNNEI. This chain's CDR3 is CASSPYNEQFF. The CDR3 nucleotides read TGTGCCAGCAGCCCTTACAATGAGCAGTTCTTC.

This chain's CDR3 is CASSYGTGGWNTEAFF. The CDR3 DNA sequence: TGTGCCAGCAGCTACGGGACGGGGGGGTGGAACACTGAAGCTTTCTTT. This chain joins TRBV11-3 and TRBJ1-1; tentatively, D is TRBD1 (5 bases). CDR1 is SGHNT and CDR2 is YENEEA in the germline V gene. Trimming took off 4 bases at V and 1 base at J, with 16 bases between the two ends. The CDR3 spans 16 residues.

The gene calls are TRBV2 and TRBJ1-5; TRBD1 matches at 8 bases. Germline values: CDR1 SNHLY, CDR2 FYNNEI. This CDR3 contains 17 residues. The V gene end was trimmed by 6 bases and the J gene end by 0 bases; junction bases not matched to a gene: 10. In DNA, the CDR3 is TGTGCCAGCAGCAGCGGACAGGGTTTATATAGCAATCAGCCCCAGCATTTT. Its translation is CASSSGQGLYSNQPQHF. Complete variable domain (other parts from reference TRBV2 and TRBJ1-5): EPEVTQTPSHQVTQMGQEVILRCVPISNHLYFYWYRQILGQKVEFLVSFYNNEISEKSEIFDDQFSVERPDGSNFTLKIRSTKLEDSAMYFCASSSGQGLYSNQPQHFGDGTRLSIL.

The J gene is TRBJ1-5, the V gene TRBV19, with TRBD1 matching 7 bases. V trimming: 5 bases; J trimming: 2 bases; junction bases outside the gene matches: 9. This CDR3 is built from 16 residues. CDR1 is LNHDA, CDR2 SQIVND, per germline (reference sequence). The DNA for the CDR3 is TGTGCCAGTAGTCCCGGGACAGTTTACCGCAATCAGCCCCAGCATTTT. This codes for CASSPGTVYRNQPQHF.

The chain carries TRBV29-1 and TRBJ1-2; D gene unclear. With 2 bases removed from V and 6 bases from J, the gap between germline ends came to 13 bases. CDR3 size: 13 residues. The V gene's germline CDR1 is SQVTM and CDR2 ANQGSEA. The CDR3 DNA reads TGCAGCGTTGAATCGGCGGGGATCCATGGCTACACCTTC. Amino acid sequence: CSVESAGIHGYTF.

The rearrangement joins TRBV30 to TRBJ2-3, with 7 bases aligning to TRBD2. Looked up from germline, CDR1 is GTSNPN and CDR2 is SVGIG (reference sequence). V lost 0 bases to trimming and J lost 1 base; unmatched junction nucleotides: 22. This CDR3 has 21 amino acids. CDR3 nucleotide sequence: TGTGCCTGGAGTGTACGGGGCTACCGTGGCGGGAGCCTTAGGGGCACAGATACGCAGTATTTT. Translated: CAWSVRGYRGGSLRGTDTQYF.

Turning to this clone: Its ends do not fully match the called genes, so a read error is possible. V gene TRBV28 combines with J gene TRBJ2-5; no reliable D call. CDR3 length: 11 residues. Germline V gene lookup returns CDR1 MDHEN and CDR2 SYDVKM. The CDR3 is CASSPQEAQYF. The CDR3 DNA is TGTGCCAGCAGTCCTCAAGAGGCCCAGTACTTC.

This clone was picked up a small number of times. Other nucleotide sequences in the sample specify the same CDR3. The rearrangement uses TRBV2 and TRBJ2-2; tentative D call: TRBD2 (6 bases). The CDR3 totals 13 residues. The V gene's germline CDR1 is SNHLY and CDR2 FYNNEI. V was clipped by 5 bases and J by 5 bases, with 9 bases between them. CDR3 region: CASSFRGTGELFF. The CDR3 nucleotides read TGTGCCAGCAGTTTCCGGGGGACCGGGGAGCTGTTTTTT.

This clone has only a few counts. The rearrangement joins TRBV5-1 to TRBJ1-1, with 8 nucleotides matching TRBD1. There are 17 residues in the CDR3. The V gene end was trimmed by 0 bases and the J gene end by 0 bases; junction bases not matched to a gene: 7. CDR1 is SGHRS, CDR2 YFSETQ, per germline. CDR3 bases: TGCGCCAGCAGCTTGGGGACAGGGCGCACGATGAACACTGAAGCTTTCTTT. Translated, it gives CASSLGTGRTMNTEAFF.

V is TRBV4-2 and J is TRBJ1-1; D is possibly TRBD1 (6 bases). Germline-derived CDR1 and CDR2 are LGHNA and YNFKEQ. CDR3 length: 16 amino acids. Trimming shortened V by 3 bases and J by 4 bases, and 18 bases separated the two germline ends. The CDR3 nucleotides read TGTGCCAGCAGCCAGGCGAATAGGGGGGGCGGCACTGAAGCTTTCTTT. Its translation is CASSQANRGGGTEAFF.

The chain links TRBV27 to TRBJ2-7; no clear D gene. The CDR3 extends over 14 amino acids. V gave up 6 bases and J gave up 4 bases, with 16 bases separating them. Germline-derived CDR1 and CDR2 are MNHEY and SMNVEV (reference sequence). The DNA of the CDR3 is TGTGCCAGCAGCCCTCAAACATCGAAATACGAGCAGTACTTC. Protein: CASSPQTSKYEQYF.